The entry below describes one T cell receptor (beta chain). Its specificity is not known. This sample stems from a study of cytomegalovirus exposure and HLA in healthy donors. PCR used 60 Vbeta primers and 13 Jbeta primers. Here immunoSEQ multiplex PCR was the method, and the copy in TCRdb shows in-frame clones only, minus some. Among 40,000 to 55,000 clones, over 70% were seen once, and the ten largest hold about 7.8%. Study-level points and caveats: Donor immune exposure was known only as CMV serostatus.

The V gene's germline CDR1 is KGHSH and CDR2 LQKENI. The CDR3 length is 13 residues. The V gene lost 3 bases and the J gene lost 5 bases, with 8 bases spanning the gap. The receptor was isolated from a man aged 25 to 40 in good health and CMV-seropositive. The J gene is TRBJ1-5, the V gene TRBV18, with D possibly being TRBD1 (5 bases). The sequenced sample consisted of PBMCs. The CDR3 nucleotides read TGTGCCAGCTCACCGGGAGGGGATCAGCCCCAGCATTTT. Translation: CASSPGGDQPQHF.